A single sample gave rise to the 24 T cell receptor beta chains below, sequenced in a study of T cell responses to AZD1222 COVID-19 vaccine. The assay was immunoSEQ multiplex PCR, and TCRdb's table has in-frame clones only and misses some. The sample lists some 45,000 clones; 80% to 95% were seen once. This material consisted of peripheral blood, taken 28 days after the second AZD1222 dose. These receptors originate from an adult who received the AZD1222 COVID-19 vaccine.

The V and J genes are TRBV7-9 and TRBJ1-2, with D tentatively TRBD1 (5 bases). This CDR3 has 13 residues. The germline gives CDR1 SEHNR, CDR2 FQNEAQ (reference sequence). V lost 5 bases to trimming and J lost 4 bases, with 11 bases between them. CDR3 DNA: TGTGCCAGCAGCGTAAGCGACAGCTATGGCTACACCTTC. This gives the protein CASSVSDSYGYTF.

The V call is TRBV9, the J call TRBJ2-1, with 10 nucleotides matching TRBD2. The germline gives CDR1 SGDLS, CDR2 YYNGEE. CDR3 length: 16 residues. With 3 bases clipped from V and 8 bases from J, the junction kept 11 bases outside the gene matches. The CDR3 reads CASSDPAGGPLDEQFF. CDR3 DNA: TGTGCCAGCAGCGACCCAGCGGGGGGGCCTTTAGATGAGCAGTTCTTC.

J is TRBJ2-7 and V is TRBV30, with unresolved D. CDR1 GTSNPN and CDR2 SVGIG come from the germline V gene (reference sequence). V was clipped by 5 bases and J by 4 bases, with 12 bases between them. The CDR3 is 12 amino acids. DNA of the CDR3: TGTGCCTGGGGCCTCGGAAAATACGAGCAGTACTTC. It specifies CAWGLGKYEQYF. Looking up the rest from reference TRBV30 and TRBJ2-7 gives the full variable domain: SQTIHQWPATLVQPVGSPLSLECTVEGTSNPNLYWYRQAAGRGLQLLFYSVGIGQISSEVPQNLSASRPQDRQFILSSKKLLLSDSGFYLCAWGLGKYEQYFGPGTRLTVT.

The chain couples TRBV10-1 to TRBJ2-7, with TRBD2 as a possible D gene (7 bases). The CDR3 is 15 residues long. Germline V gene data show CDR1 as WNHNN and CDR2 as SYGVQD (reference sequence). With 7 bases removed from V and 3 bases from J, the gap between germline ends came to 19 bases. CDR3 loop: CASIRGGGDGYEQYF. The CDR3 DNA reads TGCGCCAGCATACGAGGGGGGGGTGACGGCTACGAGCAGTACTTC.

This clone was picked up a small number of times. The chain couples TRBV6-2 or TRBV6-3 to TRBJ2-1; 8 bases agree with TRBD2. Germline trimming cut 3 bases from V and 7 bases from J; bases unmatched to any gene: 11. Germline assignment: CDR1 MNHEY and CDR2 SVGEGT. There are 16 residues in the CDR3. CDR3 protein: CASSYLSGGARNEQFF. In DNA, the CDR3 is TGTGCCAGCAGTTATTTGTCGGGAGGGGCCAGGAATGAGCAGTTCTTC.

CDR3 coding DNA: TGTGCCAGCAGCTTTCAGGGTATCTATGGCTACACCTTC. This translates into CASSFQGIYGYTF. V and J are TRBV5-4 and TRBJ1-2; perhaps TRBD1 as D (5 bases). V was pared by 2 bases and J by 4 bases, with 9 bases between. The CDR3 runs 13 residues. The germline V gene has CDR1 SGHNT and CDR2 YYREEE (reference sequence).

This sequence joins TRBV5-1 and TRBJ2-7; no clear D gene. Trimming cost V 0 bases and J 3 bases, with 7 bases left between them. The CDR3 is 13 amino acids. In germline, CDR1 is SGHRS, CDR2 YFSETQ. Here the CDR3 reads CASSLGNNYEQYF. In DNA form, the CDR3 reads TGCGCCAGCAGCTTGGGGAACAACTACGAGCAGTACTTC. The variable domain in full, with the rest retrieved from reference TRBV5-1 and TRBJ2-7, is KAGVTQTPRYLIKTRGQQVTLSCSPISGHRSVSWYQQTPGQGLQFLFEYFSETQRNKGNFPGRFSGRQFSNSRSEMNVSTLELGDSALYLCASSLGNNYEQYFGPGTRLTVT.

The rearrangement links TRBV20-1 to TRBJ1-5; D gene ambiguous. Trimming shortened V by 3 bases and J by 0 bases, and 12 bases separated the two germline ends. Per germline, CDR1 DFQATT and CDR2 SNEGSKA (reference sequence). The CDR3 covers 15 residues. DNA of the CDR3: TGCAGTGCTAGTAGCTCCGGAGATAGCAATCAGCCCCAGCATTTT. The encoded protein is CSASSSGDSNQPQHF.

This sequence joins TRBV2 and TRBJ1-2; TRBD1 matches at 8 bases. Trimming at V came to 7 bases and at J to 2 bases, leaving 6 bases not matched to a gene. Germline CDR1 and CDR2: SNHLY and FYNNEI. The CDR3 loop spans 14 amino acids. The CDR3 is CASTLGQGNYGYTF. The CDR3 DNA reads TGTGCCAGCACCCTAGGACAGGGCAACTATGGCTACACCTTC. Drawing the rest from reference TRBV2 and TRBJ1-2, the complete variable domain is EPEVTQTPSHQVTQMGQEVILRCVPISNHLYFYWYRQILGQKVEFLVSFYNNEISEKSEIFDDQFSVERPDGSNFTLKIRSTKLEDSAMYFCASTLGQGNYGYTFGSGTRLTVV.

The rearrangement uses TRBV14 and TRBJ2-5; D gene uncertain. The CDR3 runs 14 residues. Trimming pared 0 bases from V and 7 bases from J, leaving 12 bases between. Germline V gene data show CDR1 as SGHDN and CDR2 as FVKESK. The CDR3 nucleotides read TGTGCCAGCAGCCAAGATGACGTGGGTGCGACCCAGTACTTC. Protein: CASSQDDVGATQYF.

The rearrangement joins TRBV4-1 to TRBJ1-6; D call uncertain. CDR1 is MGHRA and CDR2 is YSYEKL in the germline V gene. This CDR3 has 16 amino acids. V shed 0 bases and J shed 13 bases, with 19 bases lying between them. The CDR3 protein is CASSQDNSPPPVPLHF. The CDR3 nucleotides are TGCGCCAGCAGCCAAGACAATAGCCCCCCCCCTGTTCCCCTCCACTTT.

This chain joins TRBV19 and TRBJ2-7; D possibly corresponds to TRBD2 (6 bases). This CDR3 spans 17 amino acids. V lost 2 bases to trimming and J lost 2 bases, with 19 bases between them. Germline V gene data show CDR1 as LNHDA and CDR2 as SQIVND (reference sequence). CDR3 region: CASSILGVGGVAYEQYF. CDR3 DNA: TGTGCCAGTAGTATACTAGGCGTCGGCGGGGTCGCCTACGAGCAGTACTTC. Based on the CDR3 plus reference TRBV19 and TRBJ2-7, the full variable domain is DGGITQSPKYLFRKEGQNVTLSCEQNLNHDAMYWYRQDPGQGLRLIYYSQIVNDFQKGDIAEGYSVSREKKESFPLTVTSAQKNPTAFYLCASSILGVGGVAYEQYFGPGTRLTVT.

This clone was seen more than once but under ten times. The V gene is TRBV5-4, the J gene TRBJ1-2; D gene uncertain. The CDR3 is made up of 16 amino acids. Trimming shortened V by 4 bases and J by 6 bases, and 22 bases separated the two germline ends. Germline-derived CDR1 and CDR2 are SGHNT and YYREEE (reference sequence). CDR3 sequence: CASSPGSNSIYDGYTF. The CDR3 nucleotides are TGTGCCAGCAGCCCTGGGTCCAACTCGATCTATGATGGCTACACCTTC.

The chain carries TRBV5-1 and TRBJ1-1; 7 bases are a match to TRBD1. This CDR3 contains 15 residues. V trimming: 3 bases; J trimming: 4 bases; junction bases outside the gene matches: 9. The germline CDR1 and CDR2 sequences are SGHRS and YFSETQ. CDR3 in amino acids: CASSWRQGTGTEAFF. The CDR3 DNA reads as TGCGCCAGCAGCTGGAGACAGGGAACGGGCACTGAAGCTTTCTTT.

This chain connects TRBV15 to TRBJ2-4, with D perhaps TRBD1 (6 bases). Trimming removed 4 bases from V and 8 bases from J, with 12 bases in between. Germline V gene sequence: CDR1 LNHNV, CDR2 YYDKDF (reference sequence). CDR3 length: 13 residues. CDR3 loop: CATSTQPGDIQYF. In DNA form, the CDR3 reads TGTGCCACCAGCACTCAGCCAGGGGACATTCAGTACTTC.

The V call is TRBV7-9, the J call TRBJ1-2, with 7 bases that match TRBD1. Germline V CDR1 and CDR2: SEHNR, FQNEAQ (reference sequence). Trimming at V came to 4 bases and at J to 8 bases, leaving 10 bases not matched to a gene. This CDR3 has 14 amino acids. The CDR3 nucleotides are TGTGCCAGCAGCTCTCCCGACAGGGACGGGGGCTACACCTTC. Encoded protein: CASSSPDRDGGYTF.

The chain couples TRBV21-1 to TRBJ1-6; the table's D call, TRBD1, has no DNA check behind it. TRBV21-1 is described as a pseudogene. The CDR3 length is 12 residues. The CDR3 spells CASRTGRSPLHF. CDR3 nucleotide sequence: TGTGCCAGCAGGACAGGGAGGTCACCCCTCCACTTT.

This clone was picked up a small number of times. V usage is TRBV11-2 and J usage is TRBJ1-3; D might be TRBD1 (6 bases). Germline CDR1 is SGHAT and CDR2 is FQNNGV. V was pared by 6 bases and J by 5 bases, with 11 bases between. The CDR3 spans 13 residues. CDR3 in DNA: TGTGCCAGCAGTTATGACAGGCGAAACACCATATATTTT. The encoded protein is CASSYDRRNTIYF.

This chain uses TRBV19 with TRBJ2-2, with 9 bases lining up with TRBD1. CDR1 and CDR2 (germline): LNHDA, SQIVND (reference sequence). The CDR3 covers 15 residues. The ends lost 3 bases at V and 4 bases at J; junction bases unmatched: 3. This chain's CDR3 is CASSILGQGTGELFF. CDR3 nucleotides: TGTGCCAGTAGTATTTTGGGACAGGGCACCGGGGAGCTGTTTTTT.

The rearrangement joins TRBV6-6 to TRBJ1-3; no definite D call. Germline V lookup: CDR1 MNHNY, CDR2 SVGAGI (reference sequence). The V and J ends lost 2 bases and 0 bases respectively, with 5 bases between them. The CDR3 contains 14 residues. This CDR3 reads CASSYEGSGNTIYF. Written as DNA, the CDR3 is TGTGCCAGCAGTTACGAAGGCTCTGGAAACACCATATATTTT.

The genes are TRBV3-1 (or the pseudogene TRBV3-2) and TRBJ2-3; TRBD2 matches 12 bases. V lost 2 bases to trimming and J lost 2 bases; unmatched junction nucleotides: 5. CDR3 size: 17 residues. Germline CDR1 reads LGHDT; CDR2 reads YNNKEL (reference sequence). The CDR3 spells CASSQSLAGGVTDTQYF. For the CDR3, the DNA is TGTGCCAGCAGCCAATCCCTAGCGGGGGGGGTCACAGATACGCAGTATTTT.

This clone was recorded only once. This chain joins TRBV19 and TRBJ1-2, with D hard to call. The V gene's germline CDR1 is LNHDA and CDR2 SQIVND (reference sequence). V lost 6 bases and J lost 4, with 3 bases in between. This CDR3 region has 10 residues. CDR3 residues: CASRGYGYTF. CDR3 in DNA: TGTGCCAGTAGAGGCTATGGCTACACCTTC.

DNA of the CDR3: TGTGCCAGCAGCTTAGCTAGCGGGGGTGGCGAGCAGTACTTC. It is translated as CASSLASGGGEQYF. The chain employs TRBV7-8 and TRBJ2-7, with 9 bases matching TRBD2. The V and J ends lost 0 bases and 6 bases, in that order; junction bases with no gene match: 3. In germline, CDR1 is SGHVS, CDR2 FQNEAQ. The CDR3 is made up of 14 amino acids.

For the CDR3, the DNA is TGTGCCAGTAGTATATCATTCGCGTCAACGGGACAGAGAAGATCGTACACTGAAGCTTTCTTT. Amino acid sequence: CASSISFASTGQRRSYTEAFF. The chain combines TRBV19 with TRBJ1-1; TRBD1 matches 7 bases. The CDR3 is 21 residues long. Trimming cost V 2 bases and J 3 bases; bases outside gene matches: 24. Germline CDR1 LNHDA, CDR2 SQIVND (reference sequence).